A single sample gave rise to the 7 T cell receptor beta chains below, sequenced in a study of blood T cell repertoires in COVID-19. Here immunoSEQ multiplex PCR was the method, and the copy in TCRdb shows in-frame clones only, minus some. Of tens of thousands of clones in the sample, roughly 85% are singletons; the top ten hold 30% to 40%. Specimen: peripheral blood. The receptors stem from a human donor in a cohort sampled during active COVID-19.

The CDR3 is CASSIGAPGLAGVEQYF. CDR3 coding DNA: TGTGCCAGTAGTATTGGGGCCCCCGGACTAGCGGGAGTTGAGCAGTACTTC. The chain employs TRBV19 and TRBJ2-7, with 13 positions matching TRBD2. The CDR3 is 17 residues long. Trimming removed 3 bases from V and 7 bases from J; junction bases left unmatched: 12. From germline, CDR1 is LNHDA and CDR2 SQIVND (reference sequence).

As regards this clone: Additional DNA sequences in this sample encode the identical CDR3. The CDR3 sequence: CASSPGTGRTEAFF. CDR3 nucleotides: TGTGCCAGCTCACCAGGGACAGGGCGTACTGAAGCTTTCTTT. The chain employs TRBV18 and TRBJ1-1; 9 bases fit TRBD1. CDR1 is KGHSH, CDR2 LQKENI, per germline. This CDR3 spans 14 amino acids. V dropped 2 bases and J dropped 5; count of bases not matched to a gene: 3.

This clone was counted only a few times. The J gene is TRBJ1-5, the V gene TRBV20-1; D may be TRBD1 (5 bases). Trimming removed 3 bases at V and 7 bases at J, with 13 bases between. Per germline, CDR1 DFQATT and CDR2 SNEGSKA (reference sequence). CDR3 length: 13 amino acids. CDR3 in DNA: TGCAGTGCTAGTTTTACGGGGGAGCAGCCCCAGCATTTT. Translated, it gives CSASFTGEQPQHF.

There are a few counts of this clone. The chain is built from TRBV6-2 or TRBV6-3 and TRBJ2-4; TRBD1 agrees at 11 bases. CDR3 length: 19 amino acids. From germline, CDR1 is MNHEY and CDR2 SVGEGT. V lost 1 base, J lost 0 bases, and 8 bases stayed unmatched. The CDR3 is CASSYWDRGDLIAKNIQYF. DNA for the CDR3: TGTGCCAGCAGTTACTGGGACAGGGGGGATTTGATAGCCAAAAACATTCAGTACTTC.

This clone showed up just a few times. This rearrangement joins TRBV6-5 to TRBJ2-3; D unresolved. Germline loops: CDR1 MNHEY, CDR2 SVGAGI. V lost 5 bases to trimming and J lost 0 bases, with 6 bases between them. The CDR3 is 13 amino acids. In DNA, the CDR3 is TGTGCCAGCAGTCCTTATAGCACAGATACGCAGTATTTT. Its translation is CASSPYSTDTQYF.

V gene TRBV11-3 combines with J gene TRBJ2-1, with 9 bases identical to TRBD2. V shed 5 bases and J 6 bases; nucleotides not matched to a gene: 2. CDR1 SGHNT and CDR2 YENEEA come from the germline V gene. The CDR3 covers 13 residues. The CDR3 DNA reads as TGTGCCAGCAGCCCAGCGGGAGGCAATGAGCAGTTCTTC. Residues: CASSPAGGNEQFF.

The genes are TRBV5-1 and TRBJ1-4; no definite D call. The CDR3 has 16 amino acids. The germline V gene has CDR1 SGHRS and CDR2 YFSETQ. V lost 5 bases, J lost 0 bases, and 14 bases lay in between. The CDR3 nucleotides are TGCGCCAGCAGTTCTGGCAGGTTGGCAACTAATGAAAAACTGTTTTTT. Amino acid sequence: CASSSGRLATNEKLFF.